A selection of T cell receptor beta chains follows, all from one sample in a study of TIL therapy for anti-PD-1-resistant metastatic lung cancer. Generated by immunoSEQ multiplex PCR, the TCRdb table keeps only in-frame clones and is missing some. The sample includes roughly 46,000 clones, approximately 86% of them seen just once. This specimen was blood, taken at baseline. These TCRs come from a person aged 25-79 years with non-small cell lung cancer. Both conserved end residues are part of each CDR3. Fields, in order: clone size, V gene, D gene, J gene, CDR3 protein, CDR3 DNA. A D gene is named only where the DNA matches it firmly. Clone size is stated in some rows and not others, as once, few, many or a class when expanded.

clone_size: .
v_call: TRBV6-6
d_call: TRBD2
j_call: TRBJ2-7
cdr3_aa: CASSYSTSGGPYEQYF
cdr3_nt: TGTGCCAGCAGTTACTCGACCAGCGGGGGACCCTACGAGCAGTACTTC

clone_size: .
v_call: TRBV19
d_call: .
j_call: TRBJ2-7
cdr3_aa: CATDGTGRQYF
cdr3_nt: TGTGCCACCGATGGGACGGGGAGGCAGTACTTC

clone_size: .
v_call: TRBV6-2/TRBV6-3
d_call: .
j_call: TRBJ2-2
cdr3_aa: CASSYSFLTTGELFF
cdr3_nt: TGTGCCAGCAGTTACTCGTTCCTAACCACCGGGGAGCTGTTTTTT

clone_size: .
v_call: TRBV18
d_call: TRBD2
j_call: TRBJ2-1
cdr3_aa: CASSPLTSGDYNEQFF
cdr3_nt: TGTGCCAGCTCACCTTTAACTAGCGGGGATTACAATGAGCAGTTCTTC

clone_size: .
v_call: TRBV18
d_call: TRBD2
j_call: TRBJ2-1
cdr3_aa: CASSAGLAGLGEQFF
cdr3_nt: TGTGCCAGCTCAGCCGGACTAGCGGGATTGGGCGAGCAGTTCTTC

clone_size: .
v_call: TRBV6-5
d_call: .
j_call: TRBJ2-2
cdr3_aa: CASSSRGLRTGELFF
cdr3_nt: TGTGCCAGCAGCTCCAGAGGCCTACGCACCGGGGAGCTGTTTTTT

clone_size: .
v_call: TRBV18
d_call: .
j_call: TRBJ1-4
cdr3_aa: CASSPGRSTNEKLFF
cdr3_nt: TGTGCCAGCTCACCTGGGCGGAGTACTAATGAAAAACTGTTTTTT

clone_size: .
v_call: TRBV28
d_call: TRBD1
j_call: TRBJ1-2
cdr3_aa: CASSYRGGGYTF
cdr3_nt: TGTGCCAGCAGTTACAGGGGAGGAGGCTACACCTTC

clone_size: .
v_call: TRBV27
d_call: .
j_call: TRBJ1-6
cdr3_aa: CASSPRGKARVNSPLHF
cdr3_nt: TGTGCCAGCAGTCCTCGGGGGAAAGCTAGGGTGAATTCACCCCTCCACTTT

clone_size: .
v_call: TRBV7-2
d_call: TRBD1
j_call: TRBJ2-1
cdr3_aa: CASSLAQGAPYNEQFF
cdr3_nt: TGTGCCAGCAGCTTAGCCCAGGGGGCCCCCTACAATGAGCAGTTCTTC

clone_size: few
v_call: TRBV3-1/TRBV3-2
d_call: .
j_call: TRBJ2-7
cdr3_aa: CASSETEPYEQYF
cdr3_nt: TGTGCCAGCAGCGAAACTGAACCCTACGAGCAGTACTTC

clone_size: few
v_call: TRBV9
d_call: .
j_call: TRBJ1-5
cdr3_aa: CASSVAPGGSQPQHF
cdr3_nt: TGTGCCAGCAGCGTAGCACCCGGGGGAAGCCAGCCCCAGCATTTT

clone_size: .
v_call: TRBV19
d_call: .
j_call: TRBJ1-1
cdr3_aa: CASRDRAPVWSTEAFF
cdr3_nt: TGTGCCAGTAGAGACCGGGCCCCCGTTTGGAGCACTGAAGCTTTCTTT

clone_size: .
v_call: TRBV6-4
d_call: TRBD2
j_call: TRBJ2-7
cdr3_aa: CASRTGLAIPYEQYF
cdr3_nt: TGTGCCAGCAGGACTGGACTAGCGATTCCCTACGAGCAGTACTTC

clone_size: .
v_call: TRBV7-9
d_call: .
j_call: TRBJ1-2
cdr3_aa: CASSPGPGRYGYTF
cdr3_nt: TGTGCCAGCAGCCCAGGCCCGGGGCGCTATGGCTACACCTTC

clone_size: few
v_call: TRBV7-9
d_call: .
j_call: TRBJ1-1
cdr3_aa: CASSFNMNTEAFF
cdr3_nt: TGTGCCAGCAGCTTCAATATGAACACTGAAGCTTTCTTT

clone_size: .
v_call: TRBV9
d_call: .
j_call: TRBJ1-1
cdr3_aa: CASSASLNTEAFF
cdr3_nt: TGTGCCAGCAGCGCATCCCTGAACACTGAAGCTTTCTTT

clone_size: .
v_call: TRBV27
d_call: .
j_call: TRBJ1-1
cdr3_aa: CASSPPGSRANTEAFF
cdr3_nt: TGTGCCAGCAGTCCACCCGGCTCGCGGGCGAACACTGAAGCTTTCTTT

clone_size: .
v_call: TRBV28
d_call: TRBD1
j_call: TRBJ2-3
cdr3_aa: CASSSGTGHTDTQYF
cdr3_nt: TGTGCCAGCAGTTCCGGGACAGGGCACACAGATACGCAGTATTTT

clone_size: once
v_call: TRBV28
d_call: TRBD2
j_call: TRBJ2-4
cdr3_aa: CASSSRQGGNIQYF
cdr3_nt: TGTGCCAGCAGTTCCCGGCAGGGAGGGAACATTCAGTACTTC

clone_size: .
v_call: TRBV13
d_call: .
j_call: TRBJ2-5
cdr3_aa: CASSSPQGGETQYF
cdr3_nt: TGTGCCAGCAGCTCCCCCCAGGGTGGGGAGACCCAGTACTTC

clone_size: few
v_call: TRBV27
d_call: .
j_call: TRBJ1-5
cdr3_aa: CASSFRLGADQPQHF
cdr3_nt: TGTGCCAGCAGTTTCCGGCTGGGGGCGGATCAGCCCCAGCATTTT

clone_size: .
v_call: TRBV3-1/TRBV3-2
d_call: .
j_call: TRBJ2-2
cdr3_aa: CASSQGFRAFSNTGELFF
cdr3_nt: TGTGCCAGCAGCCAAGGTTTCCGGGCCTTCTCGAACACCGGGGAGCTGTTTTTT

clone_size: few
v_call: TRBV6-5
d_call: TRBD1
j_call: TRBJ2-7
cdr3_aa: CASSYSRTGDSYEQYF
cdr3_nt: TGTGCCAGCAGTTACTCGAGGACAGGGGACTCCTACGAGCAGTACTTC

clone_size: .
v_call: TRBV10-3
d_call: .
j_call: TRBJ2-7
cdr3_aa: CAISGSLAENSYEQYF
cdr3_nt: TGTGCCATCAGTGGGTCCCTCGCGGAAAACTCCTACGAGCAGTACTTC

clone_size: .
v_call: TRBV11-1
d_call: TRBD1
j_call: TRBJ1-1
cdr3_aa: CASSMRVTGYSEAFF
cdr3_nt: TGTGCCAGCAGCATGAGGGTGACAGGGTATTCTGAAGCTTTCTTT

clone_size: .
v_call: TRBV3-1/TRBV3-2
d_call: TRBD1
j_call: TRBJ1-6
cdr3_aa: CASSPASGQGHYNSPLHF
cdr3_nt: TGTGCCAGCAGCCCCGCCTCAGGACAGGGCCACTATAATTCACCCCTCCACTTT

clone_size: .
v_call: TRBV6-4
d_call: TRBD2
j_call: TRBJ2-3
cdr3_aa: CASSASGETDTQYF
cdr3_nt: TGTGCCAGCAGTGCCAGCGGGGAGACAGATACGCAGTATTTT

clone_size: once
v_call: TRBV11-1
d_call: TRBD1
j_call: TRBJ2-5
cdr3_aa: CASSARDRGMVQYF
cdr3_nt: TGTGCCAGCAGCGCCCGGGACAGGGGAATGGTCCAGTACTTC

clone_size: .
v_call: TRBV9
d_call: .
j_call: TRBJ2-1
cdr3_aa: CASSVEGKWGDEQFF
cdr3_nt: TGTGCCAGCAGCGTAGAGGGGAAGTGGGGCGATGAGCAGTTCTTC